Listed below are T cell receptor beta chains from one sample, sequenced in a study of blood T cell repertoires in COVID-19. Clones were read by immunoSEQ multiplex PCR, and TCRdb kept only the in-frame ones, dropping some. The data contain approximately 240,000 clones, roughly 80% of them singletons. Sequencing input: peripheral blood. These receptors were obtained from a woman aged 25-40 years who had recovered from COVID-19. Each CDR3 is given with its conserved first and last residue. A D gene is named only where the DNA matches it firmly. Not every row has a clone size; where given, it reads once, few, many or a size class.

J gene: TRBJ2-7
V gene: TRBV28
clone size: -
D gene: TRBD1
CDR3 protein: CASSTPGTGDEQYF
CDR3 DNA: TGTGCCAGCAGTACCCCCGGGACAGGGGACGAGCAGTACTTC

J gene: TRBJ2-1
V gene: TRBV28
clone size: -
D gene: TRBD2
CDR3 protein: CASRLSGSTSYNEQFF
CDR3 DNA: TGTGCCAGCAGACTTAGCGGGAGTACATCCTACAATGAGCAGTTCTTC

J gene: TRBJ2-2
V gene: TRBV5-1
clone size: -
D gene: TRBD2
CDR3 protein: CASSVKSGTTNTGELFF
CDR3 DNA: TGCGCCAGCAGCGTAAAAAGCGGGACTACTAACACCGGGGAGCTGTTTTTT

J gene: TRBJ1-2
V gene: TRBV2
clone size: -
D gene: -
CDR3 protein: CASRSRGAELGGYTF
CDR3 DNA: TGTGCCAGCAGGTCACGGGGGGCCGAGTTGGGTGGCTACACCTTC

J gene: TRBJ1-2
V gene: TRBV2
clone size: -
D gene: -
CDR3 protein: CASFERNYGYTF
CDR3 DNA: TGTGCCAGCTTCGAGAGAAACTATGGCTACACCTTC

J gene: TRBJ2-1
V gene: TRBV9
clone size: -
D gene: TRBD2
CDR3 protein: CASSVEGSGTDNEQFF
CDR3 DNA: TGTGCCAGCAGCGTAGAAGGTAGCGGGACCGATAATGAGCAGTTCTTC

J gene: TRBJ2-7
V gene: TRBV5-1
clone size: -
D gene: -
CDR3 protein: CASSLGLVGYEQYF
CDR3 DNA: TGCGCCAGCAGCTTGGGGCTAGTAGGCTACGAGCAGTACTTC

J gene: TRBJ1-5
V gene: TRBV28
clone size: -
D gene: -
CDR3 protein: CAGSDYSNQPQHF
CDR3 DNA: TGTGCCGGATCAGACTATAGCAATCAGCCCCAGCATTTT

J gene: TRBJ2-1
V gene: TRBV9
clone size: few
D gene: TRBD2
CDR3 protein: CASSAESGGYNEQFF
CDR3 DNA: TGTGCCAGCAGCGCAGAAAGCGGGGGCTACAATGAGCAGTTCTTC

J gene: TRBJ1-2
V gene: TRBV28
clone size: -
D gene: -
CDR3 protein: CASSLFPGSIYGYTF
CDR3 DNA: TGTGCCAGCAGTTTATTCCCCGGGAGTATCTATGGCTACACCTTC

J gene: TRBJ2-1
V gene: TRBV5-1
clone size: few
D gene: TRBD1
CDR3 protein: CASSLDLGQGRNEQFF
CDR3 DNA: TGCGCCAGCAGCTTGGATTTAGGACAGGGGAGAAATGAGCAGTTCTTC

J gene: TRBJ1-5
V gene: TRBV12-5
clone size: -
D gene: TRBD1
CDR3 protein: CASGSRNRGINQPQHF
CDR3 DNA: TGTGCTAGTGGTTCCCGAAACAGGGGGATCAATCAGCCCCAGCATTTT

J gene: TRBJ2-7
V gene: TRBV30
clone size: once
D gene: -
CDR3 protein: CAWSGGDDEQYF
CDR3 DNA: TGTGCCTGGAGTGGGGGAGACGACGAGCAGTACTTC

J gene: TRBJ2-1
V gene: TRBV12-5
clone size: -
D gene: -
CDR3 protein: CASGTNRVWRFYEQFF
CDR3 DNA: TGTGCTAGTGGGACCAACAGGGTTTGGAGGTTCTATGAGCAGTTCTTC

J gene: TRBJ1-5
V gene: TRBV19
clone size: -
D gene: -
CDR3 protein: CASNAGRDQPQHF
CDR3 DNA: TGTGCCAGTAACGCGGGGCGGGATCAGCCCCAGCATTTT

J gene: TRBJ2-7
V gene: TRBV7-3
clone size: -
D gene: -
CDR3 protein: CASRRAEGEPSYEQYF
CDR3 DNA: TGTGCCAGCAGACGAGCTGAGGGGGAACCCTCCTACGAGCAGTACTTC

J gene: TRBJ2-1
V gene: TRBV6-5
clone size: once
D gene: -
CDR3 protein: CASSSRGSKDNEQFF
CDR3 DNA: TGTGCCAGCAGTTCCCGAGGGAGTAAGGACAATGAGCAGTTCTTC

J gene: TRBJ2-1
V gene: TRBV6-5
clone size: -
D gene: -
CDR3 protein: CASSIRSRESQFF
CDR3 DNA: TGTGCCAGCAGTATCCGGTCGAGGGAGAGTCAGTTCTTC

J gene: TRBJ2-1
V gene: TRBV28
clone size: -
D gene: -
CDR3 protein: CASSSPPSWTPAVSSYNEQFF
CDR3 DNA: TGTGCCAGCAGCTCACCGCCCTCCTGGACCCCAGCGGTAAGCTCCTACAATGAGCAGTTCTTC

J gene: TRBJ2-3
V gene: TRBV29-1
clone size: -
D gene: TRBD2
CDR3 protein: CSVNTGLAGDTQYF
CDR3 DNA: TGCAGCGTTAACACTGGACTAGCGGGAGATACGCAGTATTTT

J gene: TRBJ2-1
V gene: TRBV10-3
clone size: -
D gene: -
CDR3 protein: CAISESDSDPYNEQFF
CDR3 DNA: TGTGCCATCAGTGAGTCGGACTCCGACCCCTACAATGAGCAGTTCTTC

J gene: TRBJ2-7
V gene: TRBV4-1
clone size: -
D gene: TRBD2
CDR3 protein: CASSARLAGEGEQYF
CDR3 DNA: TGCGCCAGCAGCGCGCGACTAGCGGGAGAAGGGGAGCAGTACTTC

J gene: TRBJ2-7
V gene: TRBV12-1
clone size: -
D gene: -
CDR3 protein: CASSFTTSRFYEQYF
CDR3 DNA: TGTGCCAGCAGCTTTACGACTAGCCGGTTTTACGAGCAGTACTTC

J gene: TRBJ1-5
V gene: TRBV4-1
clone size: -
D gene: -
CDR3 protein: CASSLTPGKTGNQPQHF
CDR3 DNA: TGCGCCAGCAGCTTAACCCCAGGGAAAACGGGCAATCAGCCCCAGCATTTT

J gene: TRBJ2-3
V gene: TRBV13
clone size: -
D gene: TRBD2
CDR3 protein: CASSLQGLAQTDTQYF
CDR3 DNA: TGTGCCAGCAGCTTGCAGGGACTAGCGCAAACAGATACGCAGTATTTT

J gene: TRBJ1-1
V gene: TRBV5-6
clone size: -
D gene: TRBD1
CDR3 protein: CASSLTGGTEAFF
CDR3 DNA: TGTGCCAGCAGCTTGACAGGGGGCACTGAAGCTTTCTTT

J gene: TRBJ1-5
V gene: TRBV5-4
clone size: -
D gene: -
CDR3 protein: CASSFTGTPNQPQHF
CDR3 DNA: TGTGCCAGCAGCTTTACCGGGACACCCAATCAGCCCCAGCATTTT

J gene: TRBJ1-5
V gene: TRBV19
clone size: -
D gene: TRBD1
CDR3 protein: CASRVTGGTQPQHF
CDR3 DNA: TGTGCCAGTAGGGTAACAGGGGGAACTCAGCCCCAGCATTTT

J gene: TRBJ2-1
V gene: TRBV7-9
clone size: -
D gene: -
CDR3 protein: CASNPRLDYNEQFF
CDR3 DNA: TGTGCCAGCAACCCTCGTTTAGATTACAATGAGCAGTTCTTC

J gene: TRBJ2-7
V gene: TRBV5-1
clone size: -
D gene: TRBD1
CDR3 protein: CASSLAPGQGIYEQYF
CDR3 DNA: TGCGCCAGCAGCTTGGCCCCGGGACAGGGTATCTACGAGCAGTACTTC

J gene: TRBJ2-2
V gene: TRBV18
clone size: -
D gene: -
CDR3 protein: CASSPRPSVTGELFF
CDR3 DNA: TGTGCCAGCTCACCAAGGCCTAGTGTCACCGGGGAGCTGTTTTTT

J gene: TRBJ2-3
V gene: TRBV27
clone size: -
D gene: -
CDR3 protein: CASSLLGGGSDTQYF
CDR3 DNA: TGTGCCAGCAGCTTACTAGGTGGCGGGTCAGATACGCAGTATTTT

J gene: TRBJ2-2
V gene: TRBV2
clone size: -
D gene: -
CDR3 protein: CASSGLTRNTGELFF
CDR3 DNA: TGTGCCAGCAGTGGATTAACTAGGAACACCGGGGAGCTGTTTTTT

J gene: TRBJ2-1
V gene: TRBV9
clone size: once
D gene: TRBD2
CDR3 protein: CASSPLAGVSYEQFF
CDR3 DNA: TGTGCCAGCAGCCCTTTAGCGGGAGTAAGCTATGAGCAGTTCTTC

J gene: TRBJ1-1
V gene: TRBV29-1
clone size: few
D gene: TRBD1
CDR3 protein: CSVAGGWGMNTEAFF
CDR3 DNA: TGCAGCGTTGCAGGGGGCTGGGGGATGAACACTGAAGCTTTCTTT

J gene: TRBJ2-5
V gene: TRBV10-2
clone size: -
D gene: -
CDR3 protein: CASSGASVRRVETQYF
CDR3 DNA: TGCGCCAGCAGTGGGGCTAGCGTTAGGAGGGTTGAGACCCAGTACTTC

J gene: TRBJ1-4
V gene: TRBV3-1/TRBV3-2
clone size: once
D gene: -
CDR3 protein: CASSQMYGSEKLFF
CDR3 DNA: TGTGCCAGCAGCCAAATGTACGGTAGTGAAAAACTGTTTTTT

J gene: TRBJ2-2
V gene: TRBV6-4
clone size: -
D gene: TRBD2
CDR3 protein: CARRTGTTLTGELFF
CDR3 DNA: TGTGCCAGAAGAACCGGGACTACTCTGACCGGGGAGCTGTTTTTT

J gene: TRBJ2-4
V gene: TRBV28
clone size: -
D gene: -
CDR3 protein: CASSAHPGRENIQYF
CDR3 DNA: TGTGCCAGCAGTGCCCACCCGGGAAGGGAAAACATTCAGTACTTC

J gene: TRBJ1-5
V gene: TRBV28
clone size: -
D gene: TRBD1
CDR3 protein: CASSRGGQISPQHF
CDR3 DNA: TGTGCCAGCAGCCGGGGGGGACAGATCTCGCCCCAGCATTTT

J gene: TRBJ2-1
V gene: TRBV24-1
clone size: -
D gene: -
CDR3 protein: CATSDFFPYEQFF
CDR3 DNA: TGTGCCACCAGTGATTTTTTTCCTTATGAGCAGTTCTTC

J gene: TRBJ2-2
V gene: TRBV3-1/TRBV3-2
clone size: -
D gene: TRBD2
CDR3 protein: CASSQVPSGTPGELFF
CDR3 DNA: TGTGCCAGCAGCCAAGTACCGAGCGGGACCCCCGGGGAGCTGTTTTTT

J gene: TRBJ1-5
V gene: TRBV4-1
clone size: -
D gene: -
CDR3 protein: CASSQGLARDKSNQPQHF
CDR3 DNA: TGCGCCAGCAGCCAAGGTCTCGCCCGGGACAAGAGCAATCAGCCCCAGCATTTT

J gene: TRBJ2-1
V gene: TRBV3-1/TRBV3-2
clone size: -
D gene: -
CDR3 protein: CASSPPLRNEQFF
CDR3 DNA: TGTGCCAGCAGCCCCCCCCTCCGGAATGAGCAGTTCTTC

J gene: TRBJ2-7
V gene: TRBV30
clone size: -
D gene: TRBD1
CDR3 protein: CAWSFGRGGNEQYF
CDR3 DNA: TGTGCCTGGAGTTTCGGTAGAGGGGGCAACGAGCAGTACTTC

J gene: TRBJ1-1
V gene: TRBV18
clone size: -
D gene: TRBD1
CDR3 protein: CASSPKIDRAGTEAFF
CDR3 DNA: TGTGCCAGCTCCCCCAAAATCGACAGGGCAGGCACTGAAGCTTTCTTT

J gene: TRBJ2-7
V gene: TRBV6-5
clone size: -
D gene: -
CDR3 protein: CASTLRTATYEQYF
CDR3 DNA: TGTGCCAGCACCCTAAGAACTGCCACTTACGAGCAGTACTTC

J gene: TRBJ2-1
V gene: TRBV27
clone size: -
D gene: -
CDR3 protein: CASSLNSFSSYNEQFF
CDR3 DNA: TGTGCCAGCAGTTTGAACAGCTTCTCCTCCTACAATGAGCAGTTCTTC

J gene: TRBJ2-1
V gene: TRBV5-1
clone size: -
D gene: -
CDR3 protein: CASSLGAQALNEQFF
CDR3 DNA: TGCGCCAGCAGCTTGGGGGCGCAGGCGTTAAATGAGCAGTTCTTC

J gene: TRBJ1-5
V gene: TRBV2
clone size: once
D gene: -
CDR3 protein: CASSGSNSNQPQHF
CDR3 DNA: TGTGCCAGCAGTGGCAGTAATAGCAATCAGCCCCAGCATTTT

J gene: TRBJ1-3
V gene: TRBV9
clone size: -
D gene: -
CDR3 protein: CASSVKSGGFGNTIYF
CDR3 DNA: TGTGCCAGCAGCGTAAAAAGTGGGGGGTTTGGAAACACCATATATTTT

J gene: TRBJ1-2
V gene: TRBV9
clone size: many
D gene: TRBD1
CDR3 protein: CASSGPGTGRVPYGYTF
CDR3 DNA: TGTGCCAGCAGCGGACCCGGGACAGGGAGAGTGCCCTATGGCTACACCTTC

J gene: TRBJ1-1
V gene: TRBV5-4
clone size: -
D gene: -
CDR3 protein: CASSFSRAVNTEAFF
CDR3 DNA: TGTGCCAGCAGCTTTTCGCGGGCAGTTAACACTGAAGCTTTCTTT

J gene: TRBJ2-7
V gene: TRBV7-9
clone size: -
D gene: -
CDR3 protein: CASSDFRDSYEQYF
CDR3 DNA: TGTGCCAGCAGCGACTTCAGGGATTCCTACGAGCAGTACTTC

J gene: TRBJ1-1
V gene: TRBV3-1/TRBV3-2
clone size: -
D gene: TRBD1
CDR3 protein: CASSHTTGGTEAFF
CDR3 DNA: TGTGCCAGCAGCCATACGACAGGGGGGACTGAAGCTTTCTTT

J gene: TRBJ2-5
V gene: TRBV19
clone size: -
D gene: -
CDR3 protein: CASSMGLTETQYF
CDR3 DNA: TGTGCCAGTAGTATGGGCCTCACGGAGACCCAGTACTTC